The clone carrying this T cell receptor (beta chain) appeared a single time. Sequencing used immunoSEQ multiplex PCR; TCRdb keeps in-frame clones, though not all of them. The sample has more than 200,000 clones, roughly 88% seen once; the top ten hold 1.2% to 1.5%. This sample is drawn from a study of blood T cell repertoires in COVID-19. The overall study: COVID-19 samples, acute and convalescent, were from the United States, Italy and Spain.

The length of the CDR3 is 17 residues. Germline values: CDR1 MNHEY, CDR2 SVGEGT. Trimming removed 5 bases from V and 0 bases from J; junction bases left unmatched: 9. The sequenced material came from peripheral blood. The V gene is TRBV6-2 or TRBV6-3, the J gene TRBJ2-3; 9 nucleotides align to TRBD2. The origin of this receptor is a woman in her thirties or forties who had recovered from COVID-19. CDR3: CASSKITLAGSTDTQYF. CDR3 DNA sequence: TGTGCCAGCAGTAAAATAACCCTAGCGGGGAGCACAGATACGCAGTATTTT.